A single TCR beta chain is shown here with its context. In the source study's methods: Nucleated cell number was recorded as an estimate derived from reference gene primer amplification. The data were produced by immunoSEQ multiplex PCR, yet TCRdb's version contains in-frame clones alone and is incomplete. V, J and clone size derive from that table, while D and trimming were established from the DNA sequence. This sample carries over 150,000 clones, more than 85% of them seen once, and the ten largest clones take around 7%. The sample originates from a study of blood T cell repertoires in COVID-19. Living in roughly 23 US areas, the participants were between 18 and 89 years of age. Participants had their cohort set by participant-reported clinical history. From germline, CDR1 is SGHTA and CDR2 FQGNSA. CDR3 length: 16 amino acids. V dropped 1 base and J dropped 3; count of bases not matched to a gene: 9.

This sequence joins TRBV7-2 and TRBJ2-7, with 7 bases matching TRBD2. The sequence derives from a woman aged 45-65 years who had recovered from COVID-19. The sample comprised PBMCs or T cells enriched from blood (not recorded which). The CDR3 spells CASSLGPPSGLYEQYF. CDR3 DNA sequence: TGTGCCAGCAGCTTAGGCCCCCCTAGCGGTCTCTACGAGCAGTACTTC. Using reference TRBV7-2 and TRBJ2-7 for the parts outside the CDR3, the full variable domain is GAGVSQSPSNKVTEKGKDVELRCDPISGHTALYWYRQSLGQGLEFLIYFQGNSAPDKSGLPSDRFSAERTGGSVSTLTIQRTQQEDSAVYLCASSLGPPSGLYEQYFGPGTRLTVT.